These T cell receptor beta chains were read from a single sample in a study of blood T cell repertoires in COVID-19. The data were produced by immunoSEQ multiplex PCR, yet TCRdb's version contains in-frame clones alone and is incomplete. The sample has fewer than 250,000 clones; around 85% are singletons. The sample comprised peripheral blood. These receptors were obtained from a man in his forties with acute or convalescent COVID-19. The CDR3 runs from the conserved cysteine through the conserved F or W. The D gene is left open where the match is weak. For some rows the clone size is stated as once, few or many, or as a class when expanded; others skip it.

clone_size,d_call,v_call,j_call,cdr3_length,cdr3_aa,cdr3_nt
-,-,TRBV28,TRBJ1-2,13,CASSTLAQTGYTF,TGTGCCAGCAGTACCTTGGCCCAAACCGGCTACACCTTC
-,-,TRBV2,TRBJ2-1,11,CASSDSAGQFF,TGTGCCAGCAGTGACTCCGCGGGGCAGTTCTTC
-,TRBD1,TRBV2,TRBJ2-7,13,CASRLGQGDEQYF,TGTGCCAGCAGACTGGGACAGGGAGACGAGCAGTACTTC
-,TRBD1,TRBV2,TRBJ1-2,14,CASPEGQGYDGYTF,TGTGCCAGCCCGGAGGGACAGGGCTATGATGGCTACACCTTC
-,TRBD1,TRBV18,TRBJ1-6,14,CASSFQGAGSPLHF,TGTGCCAGCTCGTTTCAGGGGGCTGGTTCACCCCTCCACTTT
-,-,TRBV18,TRBJ2-1,13,CASSSGSYNEQFF,TGTGCCAGCTCATCGGGGTCCTACAATGAGCAGTTCTTC
-,TRBD2,TRBV19,TRBJ2-1,15,CASSTTSGGANEQFF,TGTGCCAGTAGCACCACTAGCGGGGGGGCCAATGAGCAGTTCTTC
-,TRBD1,TRBV10-2,TRBJ1-3,15,CASSGDRGSGNTIYF,TGCGCCAGCAGTGGCGACAGGGGGTCTGGAAACACCATATATTTT
-,TRBD1,TRBV7-3,TRBJ2-5,17,CASSLTGGTGLGETQYF,TGTGCCAGCAGCTTAACTGGCGGGACAGGGTTAGGGGAGACCCAGTACTTC
-,TRBD1,TRBV6-5,TRBJ1-5,15,CASRITTGRNQPQHF,TGTGCCAGCAGGATAACGACAGGGCGGAATCAGCCCCAGCATTTT
-,TRBD2,TRBV9,TRBJ2-5,14,CASSVALAVETQYF,TGTGCCAGCAGCGTAGCCCTAGCGGTGGAGACCCAGTACTTC
-,TRBD1,TRBV13,TRBJ1-4,13,CASSWDRGEKLFF,TGTGCCAGCAGCTGGGACAGGGGTGAAAAACTGTTTTTT
many,-,TRBV6-5,TRBJ1-2,11,CAIGQTYGYTF,TGTGCCATCGGACAGACATATGGCTACACCTTC
-,TRBD2,TRBV3-1/TRBV3-2,TRBJ2-1,14,CASSGSGVSNEQFF,TGTGCCAGCAGCGGTAGCGGGGTAAGCAATGAGCAGTTCTTC
-,-,TRBV18,TRBJ1-4,16,CASSLAGEITNEKLFF,TGTGCCAGCTCGCTAGCAGGGGAGATCACTAATGAAAAACTGTTTTTT
-,TRBD1,TRBV10-2,TRBJ1-3,17,CASSVDRPVNSGNTIYF,TGCGCCAGCAGTGTGGACAGGCCGGTCAACTCTGGAAACACCATATATTTT
-,-,TRBV7-9,TRBJ2-2,12,CASSSRRGELFF,TGTGCCAGCAGCTCCCGTCGGGGGGAGCTGTTTTTT
-,-,TRBV9,TRBJ2-5,16,CASSPSFNARQETQYF,TGTGCCAGCAGCCCCTCCTTTAACGCCAGACAAGAGACCCAGTACTTC
-,-,TRBV4-2,TRBJ2-1,16,CASTQRQPPLYNEQFF,TGTGCCAGCACGCAGCGACAGCCTCCCCTATACAATGAGCAGTTCTTC
-,-,TRBV2,TRBJ1-2,13,CASRGTENYGYTF,TGTGCCAGCAGGGGGACTGAAAACTATGGCTACACCTTC
-,-,TRBV7-3,TRBJ2-2,14,CASSPDSLGGELFF,TGTGCCAGCAGCCCGGACAGTCTGGGCGGGGAGCTGTTTTTT
-,TRBD1,TRBV28,TRBJ1-4,15,CASSSFTGDGEKLFF,TGTGCCAGCAGTTCCTTCACAGGGGATGGTGAAAAACTGTTTTTT
few,-,TRBV7-7,TRBJ1-1,13,CASSLALGSEAFF,TGTGCCAGCAGCTTAGCGCTGGGGAGTGAAGCTTTCTTT
-,-,TRBV5-6,TRBJ1-2,13,CASSSTANYGYTF,TGTGCCAGCAGCTCCACAGCTAACTATGGCTACACCTTC
-,TRBD1,TRBV9,TRBJ1-2,15,CASSTRTGPGYGYTF,TGTGCCAGCAGCACGCGGACAGGGCCGGGCTATGGCTACACCTTC
-,TRBD1,TRBV19,TRBJ1-5,15,CASKGDREAPQPQHF,TGTGCCAGTAAAGGGGACAGGGAGGCCCCTCAGCCCCAGCATTTT
-,-,TRBV10-2,TRBJ1-5,15,CASRDQGVPGQPQHF,TGCGCCAGCAGAGACCAAGGGGTACCGGGTCAGCCCCAGCATTTT
-,-,TRBV5-8,TRBJ1-1,14,CASRSWGPNTEAFF,TGTGCCAGCAGGTCTTGGGGCCCGAACACTGAAGCTTTCTTT
-,-,TRBV27,TRBJ2-1,15,CASSFLASSYNEQFF,TGTGCCAGCAGTTTCCTAGCGAGCTCCTACAATGAGCAGTTCTTC
once,TRBD1,TRBV5-1,TRBJ1-1,14,CASTTTGGSTEAFF,TGCGCCAGCACCACAACAGGGGGGAGCACTGAAGCTTTCTTT
-,-,TRBV7-9,TRBJ2-5,13,CASSADSQETQYF,TGTGCCAGCAGCGCAGACAGTCAAGAGACCCAGTACTTC
-,-,TRBV4-2,TRBJ2-6,18,CASSQDQGGGSGANVLTF,TGTGCCAGCAGCCAAGATCAGGGGGGAGGCTCTGGGGCCAACGTCCTGACTTTC
-,-,TRBV1,TRBJ1-5,14,CTSSQDTGPQPQHF,TGCACCAGCAGCCAAGATACAGGGCCCCAGCCCCAGCATTTT
-,-,TRBV19,TRBJ1-2,16,CASSITGRGASYGYTF,TGTGCCAGTAGTATAACGGGCCGCGGGGCTTCCTATGGCTACACCTTC
-,TRBD1,TRBV19,TRBJ1-4,17,CASSLKTGIMANEKLFF,TGTGCCAGTAGTCTCAAGACAGGGATCATGGCTAATGAAAAACTGTTTTTT
-,-,TRBV6-4,TRBJ1-2,15,CASSDSNRAPHGYTF,TGTGCCAGCAGTGATTCCAACAGGGCTCCCCATGGCTACACCTTC
-,TRBD1,TRBV5-1,TRBJ2-4,17,CASSSNSGQLAKNIQYF,TGCGCCAGCAGTTCGAACTCGGGACAGCTAGCCAAAAACATTCAGTACTTC
-,-,TRBV19,TRBJ1-2,15,CASSIQVGPGYGYTF,TGTGCCAGTAGTATCCAGGTTGGGCCAGGCTATGGCTACACCTTC
-,-,TRBV30,TRBJ1-6,15,CACTGQDAYNSPLHF,TGTGCCTGTACAGGGCAGGACGCCTATAATTCACCCCTCCACTTT
-,-,TRBV18,TRBJ1-5,16,CASSPGPGEFNQPQHF,TGTGCCAGCTCACCAGGGCCCGGCGAATTCAATCAGCCCCAGCATTTT
-,-,TRBV20-1,TRBJ1-5,14,CSASVAVRNQPQHF,TGCAGTGCTAGTGTAGCGGTCCGCAATCAGCCCCAGCATTTT
-,-,TRBV27,TRBJ2-7,15,CASSLEGEGDYEQYF,TGTGCCAGCAGTTTAGAAGGGGAAGGGGACTACGAGCAGTACTTC